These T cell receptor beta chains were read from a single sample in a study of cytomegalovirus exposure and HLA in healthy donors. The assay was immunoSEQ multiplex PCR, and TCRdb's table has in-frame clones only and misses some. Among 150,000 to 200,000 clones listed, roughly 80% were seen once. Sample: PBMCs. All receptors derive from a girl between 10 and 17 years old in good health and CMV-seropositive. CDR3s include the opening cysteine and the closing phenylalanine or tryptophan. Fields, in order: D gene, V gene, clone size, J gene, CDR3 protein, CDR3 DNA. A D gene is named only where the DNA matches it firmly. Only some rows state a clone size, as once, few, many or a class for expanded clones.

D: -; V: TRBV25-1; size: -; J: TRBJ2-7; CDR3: CASSESISAQSYEQYF; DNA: TGTGCCAGCAGTGAAAGCATTAGCGCCCAATCCTACGAGCAGTACTTC
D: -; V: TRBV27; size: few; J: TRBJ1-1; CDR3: CASSPNIPASGGNTEAFF; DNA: TGTGCCAGCAGTCCTAATATACCGGCTAGCGGGGGGAACACTGAAGCTTTCTTT
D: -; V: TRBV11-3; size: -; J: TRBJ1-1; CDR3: CASSSTYFGGNTEAFF; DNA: TGTGCCAGCAGCTCGACATATTTCGGAGGGAACACTGAAGCTTTCTTT
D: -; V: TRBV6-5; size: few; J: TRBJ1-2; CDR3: CASSYSTAGSGYGYTF; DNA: TGTGCCAGCAGTTACTCGACGGCCGGTTCCGGGTATGGCTACACCTTC
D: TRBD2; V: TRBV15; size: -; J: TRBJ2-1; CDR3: CATSRARTSGINEQFF; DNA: TGTGCCACCAGCAGAGCGCGGACTAGCGGGATCAATGAGCAGTTCTTC
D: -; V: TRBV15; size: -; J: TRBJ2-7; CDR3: CATSREPEGYEQYF; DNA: TGTGCCACCAGCAGAGAGCCCGAGGGTTACGAGCAGTACTTC
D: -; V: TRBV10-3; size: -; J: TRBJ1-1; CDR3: CAISEGLRGHTEAFF; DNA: TGTGCCATCAGCGAGGGCCTCAGGGGCCACACTGAAGCTTTCTTT
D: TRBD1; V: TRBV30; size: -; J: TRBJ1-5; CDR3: CAWSEGQGDSPQHF; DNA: TGTGCCTGGAGCGAGGGACAGGGGGATTCGCCCCAGCATTTT
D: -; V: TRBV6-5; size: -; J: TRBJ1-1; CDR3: CASSYSTRPTEAFF; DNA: TGTGCCAGCAGTTACTCGACCAGGCCCACTGAAGCTTTCTTT
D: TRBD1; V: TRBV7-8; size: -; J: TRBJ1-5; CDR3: CASNRDRSYQPQHF; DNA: TGTGCCAGCAACCGGGACAGAAGTTATCAGCCCCAGCATTTT
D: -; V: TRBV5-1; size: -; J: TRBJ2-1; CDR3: CASAGVNYNEQFF; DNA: TGCGCCAGCGCCGGGGTTAACTACAATGAGCAGTTCTTC
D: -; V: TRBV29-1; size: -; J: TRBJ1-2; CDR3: CSVEEVVARDGYTF; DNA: TGCAGCGTTGAAGAGGTCGTCGCGAGGGATGGCTACACCTTC
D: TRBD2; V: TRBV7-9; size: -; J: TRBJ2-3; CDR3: CASSLGTSGTDTQYF; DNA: TGTGCCAGCAGCTTGGGGACTAGCGGGACAGATACGCAGTATTTT
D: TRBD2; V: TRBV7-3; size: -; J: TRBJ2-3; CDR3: CASSPSREGLADTQYF; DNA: TGTGCCAGCAGTCCCTCGCGGGAGGGCCTGGCAGATACGCAGTATTTT
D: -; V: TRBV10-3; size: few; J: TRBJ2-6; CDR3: CAIGVGTAGAGANVLTF; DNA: TGTGCCATCGGAGTAGGGACAGCGGGCGCTGGGGCCAACGTCCTGACTTTC
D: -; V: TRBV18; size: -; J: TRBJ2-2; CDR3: CASSPYAGELFF; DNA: TGTGCCAGCTCACCATATGCCGGGGAGCTGTTTTTT
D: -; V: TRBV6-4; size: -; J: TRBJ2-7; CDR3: CARDSSKSYEQYF; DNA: TGTGCCAGAGACAGCTCCAAATCCTACGAGCAGTACTTC
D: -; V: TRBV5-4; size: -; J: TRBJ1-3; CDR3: CASSPTLGRVTGNTIYF; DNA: TGTGCCAGCAGCCCTACCCTGGGCAGGGTTACTGGAAACACCATATATTTT
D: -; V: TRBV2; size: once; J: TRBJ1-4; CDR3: CASSTRASGEKLFF; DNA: TGTGCCAGCAGTACCAGGGCCTCAGGAGAAAAACTGTTTTTT
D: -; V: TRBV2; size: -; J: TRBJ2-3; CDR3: CASSQSGGRKDTQYF; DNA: TGTGCCAGCAGCCAAAGCGGAGGCCGAAAAGATACGCAGTATTTT
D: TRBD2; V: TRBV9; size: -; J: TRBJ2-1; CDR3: CASQLQAGSYNEQFF; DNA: TGTGCCAGCCAACTCCAAGCGGGATCCTACAATGAGCAGTTCTTC
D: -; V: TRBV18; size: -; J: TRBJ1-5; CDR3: CASSPNGQQQPQHF; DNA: TGTGCCAGCTCACCAAACGGACAGCAACAGCCCCAGCATTTT
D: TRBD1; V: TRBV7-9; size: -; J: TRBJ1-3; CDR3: CASSSGQGASGNTIYF; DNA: TGTGCCAGCAGCTCAGGACAGGGGGCGTCTGGAAACACCATATATTTT
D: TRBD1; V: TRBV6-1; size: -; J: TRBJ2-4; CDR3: CASSEGRWDRNIQYF; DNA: TGTGCCAGCAGTGAAGGGAGATGGGACAGAAACATTCAGTACTTC
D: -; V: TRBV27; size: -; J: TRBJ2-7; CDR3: CATHGQGEYEQYF; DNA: TGTGCCACCCACGGGCAGGGTGAGTACGAGCAGTACTTC
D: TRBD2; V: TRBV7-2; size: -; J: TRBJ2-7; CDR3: CASSLGLRTSVKYF; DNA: TGTGCCAGCAGCTTGGGGTTGCGGACTAGCGTGAAGTACTTC
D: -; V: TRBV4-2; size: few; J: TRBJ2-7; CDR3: CASSPQNRDYEQYF; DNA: TGTGCCAGCAGCCCCCAAAACAGGGACTACGAGCAGTACTTC
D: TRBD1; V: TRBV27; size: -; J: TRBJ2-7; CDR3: CASSPGQSVPYEQYF; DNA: TGTGCCAGCAGTCCGGGACAGTCAGTTCCCTACGAGCAGTACTTC
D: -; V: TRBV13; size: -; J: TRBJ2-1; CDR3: CASSPSSYNEQFF; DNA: TGTGCCAGCAGCCCGAGCTCCTACAATGAGCAGTTCTTC
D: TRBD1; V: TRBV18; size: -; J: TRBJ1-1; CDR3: CASSGTDNTEAFF; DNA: TGTGCCAGCTCCGGGACAGACAACACTGAAGCTTTCTTT
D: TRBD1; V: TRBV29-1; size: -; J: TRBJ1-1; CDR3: CSVGLTGYGDAFF; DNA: TGCAGCGTTGGCCTGACAGGGTATGGGGACGCTTTCTTT
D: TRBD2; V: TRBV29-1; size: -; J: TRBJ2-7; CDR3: CSGVGLAGTSGYEQYF; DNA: TGCAGCGGGGTGGGTCTAGCGGGAACATCGGGCTACGAGCAGTACTTC
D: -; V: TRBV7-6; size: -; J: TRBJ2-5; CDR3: CASQDRSVGFLETQYF; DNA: TGTGCCAGCCAAGACAGGTCGGTCGGGTTTCTGGAGACCCAGTACTTC
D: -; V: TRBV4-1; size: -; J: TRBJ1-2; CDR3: CASSQDPSNYGYTF; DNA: TGCGCCAGCAGCCAAGATCCCAGTAACTATGGCTACACCTTC
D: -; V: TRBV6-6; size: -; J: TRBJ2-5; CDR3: CASSTGEAVETQYF; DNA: TGTGCCAGCAGTACAGGGGAGGCGGTTGAGACCCAGTACTTC
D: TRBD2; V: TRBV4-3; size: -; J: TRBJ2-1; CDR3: CASSPGGGYSAYNEQFF; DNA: TGCGCCAGCAGCCCGGGGGGGGGCTATTCTGCCTACAATGAGCAGTTCTTC
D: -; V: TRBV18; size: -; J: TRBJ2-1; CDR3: CASSPPGRTVYNEQFF; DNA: TGTGCCAGCTCACCACCGGGGAGAACCGTGTACAATGAGCAGTTCTTC
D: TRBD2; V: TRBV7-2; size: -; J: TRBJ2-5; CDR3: CASRTLAAETQYF; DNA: TGTGCCAGCAGGACACTAGCGGCTGAGACCCAGTACTTC
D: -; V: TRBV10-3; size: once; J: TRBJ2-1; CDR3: CAISEGFLAGLYNEQFF; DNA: TGTGCCATCAGTGAGGGGTTCCTCGCGGGTTTATACAATGAGCAGTTCTTC
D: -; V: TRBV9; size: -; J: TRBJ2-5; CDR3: CASSVNPLQETQYF; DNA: TGTGCCAGCAGCGTAAATCCCTTACAAGAGACCCAGTACTTC
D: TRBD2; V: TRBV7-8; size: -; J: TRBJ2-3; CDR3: CASSSGLAGTSTDTQYF; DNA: TGTGCCAGCAGCTCGGGACTAGCGGGAACCAGCACAGATACGCAGTATTTT
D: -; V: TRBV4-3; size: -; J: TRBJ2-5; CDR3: CASSQAMGGAETQYF; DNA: TGCGCCAGCAGCCAGGCGATGGGGGGGGCTGAGACCCAGTACTTC